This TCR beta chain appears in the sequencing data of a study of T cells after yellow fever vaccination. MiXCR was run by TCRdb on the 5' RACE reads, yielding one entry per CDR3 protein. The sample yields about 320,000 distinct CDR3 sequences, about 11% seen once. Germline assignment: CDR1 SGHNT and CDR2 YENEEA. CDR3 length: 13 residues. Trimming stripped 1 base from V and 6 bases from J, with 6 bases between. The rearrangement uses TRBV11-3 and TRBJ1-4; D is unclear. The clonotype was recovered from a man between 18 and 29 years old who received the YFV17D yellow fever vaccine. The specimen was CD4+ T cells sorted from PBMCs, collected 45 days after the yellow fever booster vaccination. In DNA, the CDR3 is TGTGCCAGCAGCTTAGGCCCTGATGAAAAACTGTTTTTT. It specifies CASSLGPDEKLFF.